This T cell receptor (beta chain) was documented in a study of vaccination effects on CD4 cells after COVID-19. Comments on this clone: No antigen is known for it.

Only in-frame clones appear in the TCRdb table, and some are missing; sequencing was by immunoSEQ multiplex PCR. The table shows roughly 64,000 clones, with 70% to 85% occurring only once. V lost 5 bases and J lost 5; bases outside the gene matches: 11. Germline-derived CDR1 and CDR2 are SGHAT and FQNNGV. This CDR3 is built from 18 residues. Between days 9 and 10 of culture, CD4+ T cells were separated out. The V and J genes are TRBV11-2 and TRBJ2-2; 13 nucleotides align to TRBD2. This specimen was CD4+ T cells from PBMCs cultured without peptide, taken before COVID-19 vaccination. The sequence was obtained from a human donor who had a prior SARS-CoV-2 infection. The CDR3 coding sequence is TGTGCCAGCAGCCCCCACCGGACTAGCGGGGGCTTAACCGGGGAGCTGTTTTTT. This sequence encodes CASSPHRTSGGLTGELFF.